A single sample is the source of the 7 T cell receptor beta chains below, sequenced in a study of T cells in Graves' hyperthyroidism and ophthalmopathy. Researchers took RNA transcripts and amplified the TCR beta CDR3 regions from them. Using the HTBI primer set, a first-round RT-PCR was run on the TCR CDR3. TCRdb fed the multiplex PCR reads into MiXCR, producing one record per CDR3 protein. Of some 770,000 distinct CDR3 sequences detected, about 17% appear once; the ten largest clones hold roughly 8%. Sequenced input: blood. The receptors come from a young man with Graves' hyperthyroidism.

This clonotype occurred many times. V and J are TRBV6-2 or TRBV6-3 and TRBJ1-1, with a weak D call TRBD1 (6 bases). From germline, CDR1 is MNHEY and CDR2 SVGEGT. There are 13 residues in the CDR3. The V and J ends lost 10 bases and 4 bases respectively, with 16 bases between them. DNA of the CDR3: TGTGCCACCGGGGGGGGGCTTCGCACTGAAGCTTTCTTT. Translation: CATGGGLRTEAFF.

The V call is TRBV14, the J call TRBJ1-1, with 10 nucleotides matching TRBD1. With V trimmed by 0 bases and J by 6 bases, 10 bases remained unmatched. Looked up from germline, CDR1 is SGHDN and CDR2 is FVKESK. The CDR3 extends over 17 amino acids. CDR3 sequence reads: CASSQDPRDRGRSEAFF. The DNA for the CDR3 is TGTGCCAGCAGCCAAGATCCCCGGGACAGGGGACGTTCTGAAGCTTTCTTT.

This clonotype came up a few times. The chain is built from TRBV28 and TRBJ2-3, with TRBD2 matching 10 bases. The CDR3 is 15 residues long. Germline trimming cut 6 bases from V and 2 bases from J; bases unmatched to any gene: 5. Germline loops: CDR1 MDHEN, CDR2 SYDVKM. CDR3 region: CASSHLAGATDTQYF. The CDR3 nucleotides are TGTGCCAGCAGCCACCTAGCGGGGGCCACAGATACGCAGTATTTT.

V and J are TRBV7-8 and TRBJ1-3, with unresolved D. With 5 bases removed from V and 3 bases from J, the gap between germline ends came to 11 bases. This CDR3 has 14 residues. Looked up from germline, CDR1 is SGHVS and CDR2 is FQNEAQ. In nucleotides, the CDR3 is TGTGCCAGCAGCCCTGGCCACTTTGGAAACACCATATATTTT. Residues: CASSPGHFGNTIYF.

This clonotype was counted ten times or more. V usage is TRBV20-1 and J usage is TRBJ2-5; D not resolved. From germline, CDR1 is DFQATT and CDR2 SNEGSKA (reference sequence). Trimming shortened V by 2 bases and J by 5 bases, and 12 bases separated the two germline ends. This CDR3 spans 13 amino acids. The CDR3 loop is CSARRSYEETQYF. The CDR3 bases are TGCAGTGCTAGACGGAGCTATGAGGAGACCCAGTACTTC.

This clonotype was recorded many times. The chain links TRBV28 to TRBJ2-7; possible D gene TRBD1, 5 bases. The germline V gene encodes CDR1 MDHEN and CDR2 SYDVKM. Trimming pared 6 bases from V and 2 bases from J, leaving 11 bases between. CDR3 size: 13 residues. The CDR3 bases are TGTGCCAGCAGAAAGACAGAGCCCTACGAGCAGTACTTC. This codes for CASRKTEPYEQYF. The full variable domain, in which reference TRBV28 and TRBJ2-7 provide the parts outside the CDR3, is DVKVTQSSRYLVKRTGEKVFLECVQDMDHENMFWYRQDPGLGLRLIYFSYDVKMKEKGDIPEGYSVSREKKERFSLILESASTNQTSMYLCASRKTEPYEQYFGPGTRLTVT.

In this sample, this clonotype turned up many times. V is TRBV28 and J is TRBJ2-4; D is unclear. Germline lookup yields CDR1 MDHEN and CDR2 SYDVKM. There are 16 residues in the CDR3. V was cut by 4 bases and J by 0 bases, with 13 bases left in between. CDR3: CASSSQASQAKNIQYF. The CDR3 DNA follows: TGTGCCAGCAGTTCCCAGGCATCTCAAGCCAAAAACATTCAGTACTTC.